Each of the 15 T cell receptor beta chains below was sequenced from the same sample in a study of Ad26.COV2.S vaccination and SARS-CoV-2 variants. Method: immunoSEQ multiplex PCR; TCRdb's copy keeps in-frame clones and lacks some. This sample has about 350,000 clones, with 92% found just once. The material was peripheral blood, obtained after recovery from COVID-19. The source is a human donor who had recovered from COVID-19.

This clone was observed once. V usage is TRBV5-3 and J usage is TRBJ1-4; 7 nucleotides match TRBD1. TRBV5-3 is an ORF, and what it does is uncertain. The CDR3 spans 15 residues. The V segment lost 4 bases and the J segment 6 bases; nucleotides outside the gene matches: 9. CDR3 DNA sequence: TGTGCCAGAAGCGTAGTTCCGGGACAGTATGAAAAACTGTTTTTT. This translates into CARSVVPGQYEKLFF.

CDR3 sequence reads: CASSPGQGHSGANVLTF. In nucleotides, the CDR3 is TGTGCCAGCTCACCGGGACAGGGCCACTCTGGGGCCAACGTCCTGACTTTC. The rearrangement joins TRBV18 to TRBJ2-6, with 9 bases fitting TRBD1. Unmatched junction bases numbered 3, after V lost 3 bases and J lost 0 bases. In germline, CDR1 is KGHSH, CDR2 LQKENI. This CDR3 is built from 17 residues.

CDR3 region: CASTVGGTEAFF. Written as DNA, the CDR3 is TGTGCCAGTACTGTAGGGGGAACTGAAGCTTTCTTT. V is TRBV11-1 and J is TRBJ1-1, with TRBD1 as a possible D gene (6 bases). From germline, CDR1 is SGHAT and CDR2 FQDESV (reference sequence). Trimming took 9 bases from V and 5 from J, leaving 13 bases between them. CDR3 length: 12 residues.

This clone showed up just once. The J gene is TRBJ2-2, the V gene TRBV6-5; 7 nucleotides match TRBD1. Germline assignment: CDR1 MNHEY and CDR2 SVGAGI. This CDR3 has 15 residues. With 4 bases clipped from V and 4 bases from J, the junction kept 6 bases outside the gene matches. The CDR3 reads CASSSNYRGTGELFF. For the CDR3, the DNA is TGTGCCAGCAGTTCGAACTACAGGGGCACCGGGGAGCTGTTTTTT.

The chain couples TRBV4-1 to TRBJ1-2; D gene unclear. Trimming left V 0 bases short and J 3 bases short, with 5 bases between. The germline CDR1 and CDR2 sequences are MGHRA and YSYEKL. CDR3 length: 13 amino acids. The CDR3 is CASSQDGYYGYTF. CDR3 in DNA: TGCGCCAGCAGCCAAGATGGATACTATGGCTACACCTTC.

This chain links TRBV6-6 with TRBJ2-7; D gene unclear. The ends were cut back, 6 bases at V and 0 bases at J, with 9 bases in the middle. Germline V lookup: CDR1 MNHNY, CDR2 SVGAGI (reference sequence). The CDR3 contains 13 residues. CDR3 DNA: TGTGCCAGCAGCGAACTTAGCTCCTACGAGCAGTACTTC. The encoded protein is CASSELSSYEQYF.

The sample holds one count of this clone. The chain joins TRBV7-2 to TRBJ2-1; D unresolved. Germline values: CDR1 SGHTA, CDR2 FQGNSA. V was trimmed by 11 bases and J by 0 bases, leaving 20 bases between them. This CDR3 comprises 16 residues. CDR3 in DNA: TGTGCCGCCCCCCAGTCCTCCCCTAGCTCCTACAATGAGCAGTTCTTC. This gives the protein CAAPQSSPSSYNEQFF. Full variable domain (missing parts from reference TRBV7-2 and TRBJ2-1): GAGVSQSPSNKVTEKGKDVELRCDPISGHTALYWYRQSLGQGLEFLIYFQGNSAPDKSGLPSDRFSAERTGGSVSTLTIQRTQQEDSAVYLCAAPQSSPSSYNEQFFGPGTRLTVL.

V gene TRBV2 combines with J gene TRBJ1-1; D unclear. This CDR3 region has 13 residues. Germline V gene data show CDR1 as SNHLY and CDR2 as FYNNEI. Trimming pared 2 bases from V and 6 bases from J, leaving 10 bases between. The CDR3 bases are TGTGCCAGCAGTGAATGGGTTAAGGCTGAAGCTTTCTTT. Protein sequence: CASSEWVKAEAFF.

The rearrangement uses TRBV19 and TRBJ2-7; D unclear. V was cut by 1 base and J by 3 bases, with 10 bases left in between. The CDR3 has 14 amino acids. Germline CDR1 reads LNHDA; CDR2 reads SQIVND (reference sequence). CDR3: CASSIGAANYEQYF. CDR3 DNA: TGTGCCAGTAGTATAGGGGCCGCAAACTACGAGCAGTACTTC.

This clone appeared a few times. The chain employs TRBV19 and TRBJ2-1, with D possibly being TRBD1 or TRBD2 (6 bases each). The ends were cut back, 10 bases at V and 1 base at J, with 11 bases in the middle. This CDR3 has 13 residues. Germline CDR1 reads LNHDA; CDR2 reads SQIVND (reference sequence). CDR3 nucleotide sequence: TGTGCCACCCAAGGGGGGTCCTACAATGAGCAGTTCTTC. Its translation: CATQGGSYNEQFF. Drawing the rest from reference TRBV19 and TRBJ2-1, the complete variable domain is DGGITQSPKYLFRKEGQNVTLSCEQNLNHDAMYWYRQDPGQGLRLIYYSQIVNDFQKGDIAEGYSVSREKKESFPLTVTSAQKNPTAFYLCATQGGSYNEQFFGPGTRLTVL.

A word on this clone: This sample also contains other DNA sequences that code for the same CDR3. The V gene is TRBV27, the J gene TRBJ2-3; no reliable D call. Germline values: CDR1 MNHEY, CDR2 SMNVEV (reference sequence). V shed 2 bases and J shed 6 bases, with 3 bases lying between them. This CDR3 has 11 amino acids. The CDR3 bases are TGTGCCAGCAGTTTAGGGGATACGCAGTATTTT. This translates into CASSLGDTQYF.

The chain has TRBV19 and TRBJ1-3; D is uncertain. V was shortened by 5 bases and J by 6 bases, with 8 bases between the two germline ends. Germline V gene sequence: CDR1 LNHDA, CDR2 SQIVND (reference sequence). This CDR3 is built from 12 residues. CDR3 sequence: CASSPGLNTIYF. In nucleotides, the CDR3 is TGTGCCAGTAGTCCCGGACTAAACACCATATATTTT.

The V gene is TRBV7-2, the J gene TRBJ1-1, with D possibly matching TRBD1 (5 bases). This CDR3 is 14 amino acids long. V was trimmed by 1 base and J by 3 bases, leaving 9 bases between them. Looked up from germline, CDR1 is SGHTA and CDR2 is FQGNSA. The CDR3: CASSLGEGYTEAFF. The CDR3 DNA sequence: TGTGCCAGCAGCTTAGGAGAGGGGTACACTGAAGCTTTCTTT.

The genes are TRBV4-3 and TRBJ2-7; D tentatively fits TRBD1 or TRBD2 (5 bases each). The CDR3 has 13 residues. CDR1 and CDR2 from the germline V gene are LGHNA and YSLEER. The CDR3, as DNA: TGCGCTCAGAGGGGCTTCACTTGCTACGAGCAGTACTTC. It encodes CAQRGFTCYEQYF.

The chain combines TRBV7-9 with TRBJ1-1; D unresolved. The V end lost 8 bases, the J end lost 2 bases, and 9 bases lay between the germline ends. This CDR3 is built from 12 residues. Germline CDR1 is SEHNR and CDR2 is FQNEAQ (reference sequence). The CDR3 DNA sequence: TGTGCCAGCCGGAGGGATAACACTGAAGCTTTCTTT. Translating gives CASRRDNTEAFF. Complete variable domain (other parts from reference TRBV7-9 and TRBJ1-1): DTGVSQNPRHKITKRGQNVTFRCDPISEHNRLYWYRQTLGQGPEFLTYFQNEAQLEKSRLLSDRFSAERPKGSFSTLEIQRTEQGDSAMYLCASRRDNTEAFFGQGTRLTVV.